In its sample, the clone carrying this TCR beta chain was seen a few times. The antigen remains undetermined. The CDR3 loop spans 14 amino acids. Trimming cost V 6 bases and J 0 bases, with 12 bases left between them. CDR1 MNHGY and CDR2 SAAAGT come from the germline V gene. This sample was taken from a study of sequential checkpoint blockade in melanoma. Whole-study findings and limits: T-cell fraction and clonality followed PD-L1 and CD8+ counts, not mutational load.

Described treatment: randomized to nivolumab then ipilimumab (arm A) or the reverse (arm B). Method: immunoSEQ multiplex PCR; TCRdb's copy keeps in-frame clones and lacks some. Of 13,000 or so clones listed, 21% are singletons. The sequences come from tumor tissue (inferred from file names), collected from a patient given nivolumab and ipilimumab in sequence. The receptor was derived from a human donor with melanoma. This chain connects TRBV6-8 to TRBJ2-7; tentative D call: TRBD2 (6 bases). CDR3 DNA: TGTGCCAGCAGGAATAGCGGTCCCTCCTACGAGCAGTACTTC. Protein sequence: CASRNSGPSYEQYF.